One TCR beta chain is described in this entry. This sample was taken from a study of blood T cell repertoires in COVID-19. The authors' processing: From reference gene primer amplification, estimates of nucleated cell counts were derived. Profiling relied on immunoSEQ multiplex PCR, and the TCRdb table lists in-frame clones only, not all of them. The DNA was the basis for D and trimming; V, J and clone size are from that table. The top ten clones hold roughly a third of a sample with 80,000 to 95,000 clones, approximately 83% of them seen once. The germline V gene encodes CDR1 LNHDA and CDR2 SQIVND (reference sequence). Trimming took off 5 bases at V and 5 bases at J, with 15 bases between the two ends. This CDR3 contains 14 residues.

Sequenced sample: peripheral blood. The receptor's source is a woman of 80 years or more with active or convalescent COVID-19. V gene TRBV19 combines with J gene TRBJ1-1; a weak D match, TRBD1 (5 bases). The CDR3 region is CASSPSRVGTEAFF. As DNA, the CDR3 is TGTGCCAGTAGTCCCTCCAGGGTTGGGACTGAAGCTTTCTTT.